This T cell receptor beta chain was captured in a study of blood T cell repertoires in COVID-19 (dated by TCRdb to about 2020). Looking at the study overall: Samples from collaborators originated in the United States, Italy and Spain and spanned both the acute and convalescent phases of COVID-19. Nearly every sample came with metadata listing a de-identified subject ID, COVID-19 status, age in years and sex. Where available, HLA class I and class II types were taken from metadata supplied by the sample provider and were not determined by assay-based typing. Subjects who had been exposed to COVID-19, were actively infected with it, or had recovered from it provided the deeply sampled blood TCRbeta repertoires that made up the dataset. The prospective study material was composed of cDNA or gDNA derived from T cells, B-cell-depleted T cells, or PBMCs. The repertoires were released in a freely available public database intended as a resource for research on the immune response to SARS-CoV-2. The samples were drawn from two sources: the first 160 participants of the ongoing ImmuneRACE study, and fewer than 1,500 subjects contributed by 6 global collaborators.

The germline V gene (reference sequence) specifies LNHDA as CDR1 and SQIVND as CDR2. Including cysteine and phenylalanine, the CDR3 has 17 amino acids. The retained sequence is limited to the CDR3, 51 bases, with the frame set at the first base. A distance of 24 bases separates the germline ends of V and J, which lose 2 bases and 8 bases respectively. Results the study describes overall, beyond this receptor: The quantity of clinical and demographic metadata differed by source and by participant and was supplied without curation.

Notes on this clone: Its recognized antigen is unknown. No much larger clonotype is one base removed from it; base qualities were not supplied.

TCRbeta CDR3 regions were amplified from genomic DNA by means of the immunoSEQ Assay, a bias-controlled multiplex PCR. Per the original workflow: The number of nucleated cells in each sample was estimated by amplification of reference gene primers within the assay. To quantify the absolute abundance of each unique TCRbeta CDR3 rearrangement, sequence reads were collapsed and filtered. For each sample, productive Simpson clonality was calculated by taking the square root of Simpson's diversity index across productive rearrangements. Entries here come from immuneACCESS through TCRdb and include only in-frame sequences with V and J called. Some clones fail to appear in such tables; in the studies checked, an unresolved V gene covers under half of the shortfall, and the cause of the remainder is unknown. That table gives V, J and clone size, and the DNA gave D and trimming. This sample gives about 120,000 clones in total; nearly 90% of them show up just once. 3.5% to 4% of the sample goes to the ten largest clones.

At one collaborating source in Seattle, patients were enrolled during active infection and were followed longitudinally through the course of disease. Whole blood was collected in K2EDTA tubes by collaborating institutions according to the institutions' own protocols. For TCRbeta analysis, collaborator samples were shipped as frozen whole blood, as isolated PBMCs, or as DNA extracted from either sample type. Rearrangement joined TRBV19 to TRBJ1-2; the D gene is not confidently resolved. Sequenced sample: peripheral blood. The TCR was taken from a woman in her sixties with COVID-19, enrolled during active disease. The CDR3 loop reads CASSINRVGSSPGGYTF. The DNA reads as follows: TGTGCCAGTAGTATAAACCGCGTCGGCAGCTCCCCGGGGGGCTACACCTTC.